The sequence of this T cell receptor beta chain was determined in a study of T cells in Graves' hyperthyroidism and ophthalmopathy. For the study at large: The blood sample was taken at first diagnosis, before treatment began. Overall study findings and caveats: Through a model of 13 V-J features, ophthalmopathy was separated from stable hyperthyroidism.

V lost 1 base and J 2 bases, leaving 18 bases between the germline ends. The CDR3 is 16 amino acids. From germline, CDR1 is SQVTM and CDR2 ANQGSEA. This clonotype was seen a handful of times. The antigen remains undetermined. TCR beta CDR3 regions were amplified from RNA. HTBI primers were the set used in a first-round RT-PCR of the TCR CDR3. TCRdb reanalysed the multiplex PCR reads using MiXCR and keeps one entry per CDR3 protein. The repertoire includes over 500,000 distinct CDR3 sequences, about 14% of them detected once, and approximately 15% sits in the top ten. The chain is built from TRBV29-1 and TRBJ2-7; possibly TRBD1 for D (6 bases). This sequence originates from a middle-aged woman with Graves' hyperthyroidism. The source material was blood. The CDR3 loop is CSVEGAFRGTTYEQYF. CDR3 nucleotide sequence: TGCAGCGTTGAAGGGGCCTTCAGGGGCACTACCTACGAGCAGTACTTC.